Sequencing of this T cell receptor (beta chain) was carried out in a study of T-cell memory formation after mild COVID-19. For the study at large: Largely, the TCR clusters proved donor specific. Study-wide results and limits: Nothing showed for sure that second-wave clones peaking on day 37 were SARS-CoV-2 specific.

TCRdb independently ran MiXCR on the 5' RACE reads; one entry per CDR3 protein. The top ten clones hold roughly 4% of a sample with 220,000 or so distinct CDR3 sequences, over 9.5% of them seen once. This clonotype came up a few times. Its antigen is not known. From germline, CDR1 is SGHTA and CDR2 FQGNSA. V lost 1 base to trimming and J lost 4 bases, with 10 bases between them. The CDR3 extends over 14 amino acids. This TCR came from a man aged 18 to 30 who had mild COVID-19 (a few samples of this study predate the infection). Cell type and time point are not known. The chain has TRBV7-2 and TRBJ2-5; unclear D gene. Input material: PBMCs or a T cell subset sorted from them (not recorded which). The CDR3 coding sequence is TGTGCCAGCAGCTTAGGAGGCTTCCGAGAGACCCAGTACTTC. Translating it yields CASSLGGFRETQYF.